One T cell receptor (beta chain) is described in this entry. Assignments of participants to cohorts depended upon their own reported clinical history. Trimming at V came to 4 bases and at J to 1 base, leaving 6 bases not matched to a gene. This CDR3 is 15 amino acids long. Germline CDR1 SGDLS, CDR2 YYNGEE. This record belongs to a study of blood T cell repertoires in COVID-19. Turning to the study itself: There were acute and convalescent COVID-19 samples, and they came from the United States, Italy and Spain. PBMCs, B-cell-depleted T cells, or T cells were the source of the cDNA or gDNA that made up the material.

Original methodology: The assay estimated nucleated cells by amplifying reference gene primers. Sequencing was performed with immunoSEQ multiplex PCR; in TCRdb, only in-frame clones are kept and a portion is missing. The V and J calls and clone size come from that table; D and trimming were worked out from the DNA. The data hold some 400,000 clones, with 89% observed a single time. Source material: PBMCs or T cells enriched from blood (not recorded which). The genes are TRBV9 and TRBJ1-1; 8 positions match TRBD1. This sequence was found in a woman between 25 and 40 years old who had recovered from COVID-19. The CDR3 sequence: CASSKAGGWNTEAFF. The CDR3, as DNA: TGTGCCAGCAGCAAAGCAGGGGGCTGGAACACTGAAGCTTTCTTT.